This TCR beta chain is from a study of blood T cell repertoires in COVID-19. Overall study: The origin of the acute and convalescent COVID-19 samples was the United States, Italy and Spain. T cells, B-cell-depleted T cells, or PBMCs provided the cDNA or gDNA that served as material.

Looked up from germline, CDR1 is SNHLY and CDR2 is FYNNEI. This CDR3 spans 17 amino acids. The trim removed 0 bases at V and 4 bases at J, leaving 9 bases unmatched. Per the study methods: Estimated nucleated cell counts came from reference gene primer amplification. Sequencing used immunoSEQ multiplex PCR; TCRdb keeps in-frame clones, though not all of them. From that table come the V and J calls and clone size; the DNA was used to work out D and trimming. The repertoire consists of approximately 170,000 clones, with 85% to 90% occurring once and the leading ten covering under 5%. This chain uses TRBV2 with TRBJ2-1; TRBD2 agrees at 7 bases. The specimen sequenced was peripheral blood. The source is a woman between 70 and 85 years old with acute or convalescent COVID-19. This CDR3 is CASSEAPGGGKYNEQFF. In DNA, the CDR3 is TGTGCCAGCAGTGAAGCACCGGGGGGAGGGAAGTACAATGAGCAGTTCTTC.